This T cell receptor (beta chain) was found in a study of blood T cell repertoires in COVID-19. Study overall: Spain, Italy and the United States supplied samples that represented acute and convalescent COVID-19.

The CDR3 spans 16 residues. Germline V gene sequence: CDR1 SGHVS, CDR2 FQNEAQ. The V and J ends lost 1 base and 4 bases, in that order; junction bases with no gene match: 9. Methods used by the authors: How many nucleated cells were present was estimated from reference gene primer amplification. This table comes from immunoSEQ multiplex PCR, and its TCRdb copy is limited to in-frame clones, with some not included. The DNA gave D and trimming, while V, J and clone size come from that table. The sample records over 85,000 clones, about 87% being singletons. The receptor's source is a human donor with acute or convalescent COVID-19. The donor label of this sample is uncertain. Sequencing was carried out using peripheral blood. V gene TRBV7-8 combines with J gene TRBJ1-1, with 7 bases that match TRBD1. The chain's CDR3 is CASSLDPDRAITEAFF. CDR3 nucleotide sequence: TGTGCCAGCAGCTTAGATCCTGACAGGGCGATCACTGAAGCTTTCTTT.